The present entry profiles one TCR beta chain with its context. The data originate from a study of early T cells in non-severe SARS-CoV-2 infection. J lost 6 bases, V lost 5 bases, and 4 bases had no gene match. CDR3 length equals 13 residues. The germline gives CDR1 SEHNR, CDR2 FQNEAQ (reference sequence). TCRdb independently ran MiXCR on the 5' RACE reads; one entry per CDR3 protein. The table records approximately 81,000 distinct CDR3 sequences, more than 13% of them present only once. The sequence came from an adult who was a healthcare worker with PCR-confirmed SARS-CoV-2 infection or an uninfected control (not recorded which). The material sequenced was whole blood. The chain uses TRBV7-9 and TRBJ2-1; TRBD1 aligns across 7 bases. The DNA for the CDR3 is TGTGCCAGCAGCGAACACAGGGGCAATGAGCAGTTCTTC. It translates to CASSEHRGNEQFF.